This is a list of T cell receptor beta chains from one sample in a study. MiXCR, applied by TCRdb to the 5' RACE reads, yields one record per CDR3 protein. This sample yields approximately 53,000 distinct CDR3 sequences, of which roughly 28% are seen a single time; roughly 3.3% belongs to the top ten. Source material: tumor-infiltrating memory CD4+ T cells sorted from the breast tumor. These receptors were obtained from a female donor with breast cancer. Each CDR3 is given with its conserved first and last residue. Each record gives: J gene, clone size, V gene, D gene, CDR3 protein, CDR3 DNA. A D gene is named only where the DNA matches it firmly. Rows give clone size only sometimes, using once, few, many, or a class for an expanded clone.

>TRBJ2-1|-|TRBV9|-
CASSVDGWDNEQFF
TGTGCCAGCAGCGTTGACGGGTGGGACAATGAGCAGTTCTTC
>TRBJ1-5|few|TRBV7-2|-
CASSERHQPQHF
TGTGCCAGCTCGGAACGGCATCAGCCCCAGCATTTT
>TRBJ1-2|many|TRBV12-3/TRBV12-4|-
CASSSTNYGYTF
TGTGCCAGCAGTTCGACCAACTATGGCTACACCTTC
>TRBJ1-4|-|TRBV6-6|TRBD1
CASSYGTEGEKLFF
TGTGCCAGCAGTTACGGGACAGAGGGTGAAAAACTGTTTTTT
>TRBJ2-5|few|TRBV7-9|-
CASSSHWGGGETQYF
TGTGCCAGCAGCTCACACTGGGGAGGAGGAGAGACCCAGTACTTC
>TRBJ1-5|few|TRBV6-1|TRBD1
CASSRTGFGSNQPQHF
TGTGCCAGCAGTCGGACAGGGTTTGGTAGCAATCAGCCCCAGCATTTT
>TRBJ2-3|-|TRBV29-1|TRBD2
CSGATLAGGLSDTQYF
TGCAGCGGGGCCACCCTAGCGGGAGGGCTCTCAGATACGCAGTATTTT
>TRBJ1-1|few|TRBV7-9|TRBD1
CASSLDRGRAFF
TGTGCCAGCAGCCTCGACAGGGGTAGAGCTTTCTTT
>TRBJ2-7|-|TRBV6-5|-
CASSNTLGEQYF
TGTGCCAGCAGTAACACTCTCGGCGAGCAGTACTTC
>TRBJ1-2|few|TRBV11-3|-
CASSLEGRGGNYGYTF
TGTGCCAGCAGCTTAGAGGGGCGTGGCGGCAACTATGGCTACACCTTC
>TRBJ2-7|many|TRBV29-1|TRBD2
CSSPGLAGGRLDYEQYF
TGCAGCTCCCCGGGACTAGCGGGAGGGCGGTTGGACTACGAGCAGTACTTC
>TRBJ1-1|few|TRBV5-1|-
CASSLAGGPNTEAFF
TGCGCCAGCAGCTTGGCCGGAGGGCCGAACACTGAAGCTTTCTTT
>TRBJ1-5|once|TRBV5-1|-
CAGSLGGYGQPQHF
TGCGCCGGCAGCTTGGGGGGGTACGGTCAGCCCCAGCATTTT
>TRBJ1-4|few|TRBV20-1|-
CSARDVNEKLFF
TGCAGTGCTAGAGATGTTAATGAAAAACTGTTTTTT
>TRBJ1-1|-|TRBV30|-
CAWNPGRFGNTEAFF
TGTGCCTGGAACCCGGGGAGGTTCGGGAACACTGAAGCTTTCTTT
>TRBJ1-3|few|TRBV5-1|-
CASSLGGVSGNTIYF
TGCGCCAGCAGCTTGGGTGGGGTCTCTGGAAACACCATATATTTT
>TRBJ1-5|few|TRBV5-1|-
CASSFASNQPQHF
TGCGCCAGCAGCTTTGCTAGCAATCAGCCCCAGCATTTT
>TRBJ2-3|-|TRBV9|-
CASSVAGQGTDTQYF
TGTGCCAGCAGCGTAGCGGGGCAAGGCACAGATACGCAGTATTTT
>TRBJ2-2|-|TRBV20-1|TRBD2
CSAGDYSTGELFF
TGCAGTGCGGGGGACTATTCCACCGGGGAGCTGTTTTTT
>TRBJ2-1|many|TRBV7-9|TRBD2
CASSRIGGRTGREQFF
TGTGCCAGCAGCCGCATTGGCGGGAGGACGGGTCGTGAGCAGTTCTTC
>TRBJ2-6|-|TRBV12-3/TRBV12-4|-
CASSYSGANVLTF
TGTGCCAGCAGTTACTCTGGGGCCAACGTCCTGACTTTC
>TRBJ2-1|few|TRBV6-5|-
CASSPRRSSYNEQFF
TGTGCCAGCAGTCCCCGCAGGAGCTCCTACAATGAGCAGTTCTTC
>TRBJ1-2|-|TRBV2|TRBD1
CASRTTGNYGYTF
TGTGCCAGCAGGACGACAGGGAACTATGGCTACACCTTC
>TRBJ1-1|-|TRBV6-1|-
CASSEEDQAFF
TGTGCCAGCAGTGAAGAGGACCAAGCTTTCTTT
>TRBJ2-2|-|TRBV4-3|-
CASSPARTNTGELFF
TGCGCCAGCAGCCCCGCAAGAACGAACACCGGGGAGCTGTTTTTT
>TRBJ2-1|few|TRBV6-2/TRBV6-3|TRBD2
CASERGSIYNEQFF
TGTGCCAGCGAGCGGGGCTCCATCTACAATGAGCAGTTCTTC
>TRBJ2-1|-|TRBV14|TRBD2
CASSPQGGRTLGEQFF
TGTGCCAGCAGCCCCCAGGGCGGGAGAACGTTGGGTGAGCAGTTCTTC